This note documents a single TCR beta chain sequence. The method was immunoSEQ multiplex PCR; TCRdb's version includes in-frame clones alone and lacks a portion of them. The table shows fewer than 95,000 clones, with 80% to 95% occurring only once. This CDR3 is built from 14 residues. Germline assignment: CDR1 PRHDT and CDR2 FYEKMQ (reference sequence). Trimming took off 1 base at V and 6 bases at J, with 9 bases between the two ends. This entry belongs to a study of T cell changes during pregnancy in multiple sclerosis. This TCR derives from a female donor in good health, enrolled as a control in a pregnancy study. Sequencing used peripheral blood, obtained in the first trimester of pregnancy. The V gene is TRBV13, the J gene TRBJ1-4; a possible D gene is TRBD1 (6 bases). CDR3 nucleotide sequence: TGTGCCAGCAGCTTAGCACAGGGCGATGAAAAACTGTTTTTT. It specifies CASSLAQGDEKLFF.